The entry that follows covers one T cell receptor (beta chain) sequence. Antigen: not known. The data were taken from a study of tumour-infiltrating T cells in Burkitt lymphoma. In the study overall: Patients covered every epidemiological subtype of Burkitt lymphoma. Survival, overall and progression-free, tracked with productive clonality. Study results and limitations: Several public clonotypes recurred in numerous Burkitt lymphoma patients.

The V end was cut by 5 bases, the J end by 3 bases, with 17 bases between. Germline V gene sequence: CDR1 SGHVS, CDR2 FNYEAQ. The length of the CDR3 is 15 residues. Data came from immunoSEQ multiplex PCR; TCRdb stores just in-frame clones and leaves some out. This sample has more than 40,000 clones, with roughly 30% found just once. The specimen sequenced was tumor tissue. The genes are TRBV7-6 and TRBJ2-7; possible D gene TRBD2, 5 bases. The clonotype comes from a human donor with Burkitt lymphoma. In DNA form, the CDR3 reads TGTGCCAGCAGCCTTTACTCCGCCAGCGGCTACGAGCAGTACTTC. Protein product: CASSLYSASGYEQYF.